The 22 T cell receptor beta chains listed next were all sequenced from one sample in a study. TCRdb analysed the 5' RACE reads with MiXCR anew, one entry per CDR3 protein. The sample records 8,000 to 8,500 distinct CDR3 sequences, around 63% being singletons. Sequences were obtained from tumor-infiltrating naive CD4+ T cells sorted from the breast tumor. Subset denoted: naive CD4+ T cells, CD4+CD45RA+CD25-. All receptors derive from a female donor with breast cancer.

This clonotype was counted only a few times. The chain links TRBV19 to TRBJ2-7; possibly TRBD1 or TRBD2 for D (5 bases each). This CDR3 contains 14 residues. In germline, CDR1 is LNHDA, CDR2 SQIVND (reference sequence). The germline V and J ends were trimmed by 3 bases and 2 bases, with 11 bases remaining between them. CDR3 bases: TGTGCCAGTAGTATTCAAAAGGGACCCTACGAGCAGTACTTC. Its translation is CASSIQKGPYEQYF.

The chain combines TRBV6-1 with TRBJ1-1; D unclear. Looked up from germline, CDR1 is MNHNS and CDR2 is SASEGT. The ends were cut back, 3 bases at V and 3 bases at J, with 8 bases in the middle. The CDR3 runs 13 residues. For the CDR3, the DNA is TGTGCCAGCAGTGATGGGGTCGACACTGAAGCTTTCTTT. Its protein product is CASSDGVDTEAFF.

The CDR3 loop reads CASSQAAGAGANVLTF. The CDR3 coding sequence is TGTGCCAGCAGCCAAGCCGCTGGGGCTGGGGCCAACGTCCTGACTTTC. The chain is built from TRBV3-1 and TRBJ2-6; D remains ambiguous. This CDR3 spans 16 amino acids. From germline, CDR1 is LGHDT and CDR2 YNNKEL (reference sequence). V shed 1 base and J shed 2 bases, with 9 bases lying between them.

The chain combines TRBV4-2 with TRBJ1-4; TRBD1 is a possible D gene (5 bases). The CDR3 loop spans 15 amino acids. Germline lookup yields CDR1 LGHNA and CDR2 YNFKEQ. V was clipped by 8 bases and J by 8 bases, with 21 bases between them. CDR3 nucleotide sequence: TGTGCCAGCGATCCAGGGACCCTCAGTGGGGAAAAACTGTTTTTT. This gives the protein CASDPGTLSGEKLFF.

This clonotype was seen just once. J is TRBJ2-5 and V is TRBV5-6; TRBD1 matches at 10 bases. The germline V gene encodes CDR1 SGHDT and CDR2 YYEEEE. V trimming: 4 bases; J trimming: 6 bases; junction bases outside the gene matches: 6. The length of the CDR3 is 14 residues. The CDR3 bases are TGTGCCAGCAGCCGACAGGGGGCAACGAAGACCCAGTACTTC. Amino acids: CASSRQGATKTQYF. Supplemented by reference TRBV5-6 and TRBJ2-5, the full variable domain reads DAGVTQSPTHLIKTRGQQVTLRCSPKSGHDTVSWYQQALGQGPQFIFQYYEEEERQRGNFPDRFSGHQFPNYSSELNVNALLLGDSALYLCASSRQGATKTQYFGPGTRLLVL.

The chain carries TRBV12-3 or TRBV12-4 and TRBJ1-2; D call uncertain. CDR3 length: 13 amino acids. The V end lost 6 bases, the J end lost 2 bases, and 10 bases lay between the germline ends. In nucleotides, the CDR3 is TGTGCCAGCAGCTTCCCCGAGAACTATGGCTACACCTTC. It yields the protein CASSFPENYGYTF.

This clonotype was counted only a few times. The chain is built from TRBV5-1 and TRBJ2-1; 7 nucleotides match TRBD2. Germline CDR1 is SGHRS and CDR2 is YFSETQ. This CDR3 contains 15 residues. With V trimmed by 0 bases and J by 7 bases, 7 bases remained unmatched. CDR3 residues: CASSLGLAAGNEQFF. In nucleotides, the CDR3 is TGCGCCAGCAGCTTGGGGCTAGCGGCGGGGAATGAGCAGTTCTTC.

The gene calls are TRBV10-3 and TRBJ2-5, with D perhaps TRBD1 (7 bases). The V end was cut by 3 bases, the J end by 3 bases, with 8 bases between. Germline-derived CDR1 and CDR2 are ENHRY and SYGVKD. The CDR3 has 13 residues. Here the CDR3 reads CAISDRGEETQYF. Written as DNA, the CDR3 is TGTGCCATCAGTGACAGGGGGGAAGAGACCCAGTACTTC.

This clonotype turned up a few times. Here the CDR3 DNA reads TGCGCCAGCAGCGCCGCGGACTCTAGCGGGGAAGAGACCCAGTACTTC. This sequence encodes CASSAADSSGEETQYF. The V gene is TRBV5-1, the J gene TRBJ2-5; 9 bases map to TRBD2. There are 16 residues in the CDR3. Germline loops: CDR1 SGHRS, CDR2 YFSETQ. V lost 4 bases and J lost 3; bases outside the gene matches: 10. The full variable domain, in which reference TRBV5-1 and TRBJ2-5 provide the parts outside the CDR3, is KAGVTQTPRYLIKTRGQQVTLSCSPISGHRSVSWYQQTPGQGLQFLFEYFSETQRNKGNFPGRFSGRQFSNSRSEMNVSTLELGDSALYLCASSAADSSGEETQYFGPGTRLLVL.

This chain links TRBV20-1 with TRBJ1-5, with unresolved D. Germline V lookup: CDR1 DFQATT, CDR2 SNEGSKA (reference sequence). V was shortened by 3 bases and J by 0 bases, with 3 bases between the two germline ends. The CDR3 contains 12 residues. CDR3 DNA: TGCAGTGCTAGTAATAGCAATCAGCCCCAGCATTTT. It encodes CSASNSNQPQHF.

The chain uses TRBV5-1 and TRBJ2-5, with 8 bases matching TRBD1. V shed 4 bases, J shed 3 bases, and the junction held 8 bases outside the gene matches. Germline V gene data show CDR1 as SGHRS and CDR2 as YFSETQ. There are 15 residues in the CDR3. The CDR3 is CASSPGQGGEETQYF. The CDR3 DNA sequence: TGCGCCAGCAGCCCAGGACAGGGCGGGGAAGAGACCCAGTACTTC.

J is TRBJ1-1 and V is TRBV11-2; TRBD1 is a possible D gene (5 bases). The CDR3 consists of 14 residues. V lost 7 bases and J lost 6, with 18 bases in between. The germline V gene encodes CDR1 SGHAT and CDR2 FQNNGV. CDR3 bases: TGTGCCAGCACCCCAAGCGCCCCGGGACCTGAAGCTTTCTTT. Amino acids: CASTPSAPGPEAFF.

The chain couples TRBV7-4 to TRBJ2-7; D not resolved. Germline CDR1 is SGHVT and CDR2 is SQSDAQ. V was shortened by 6 bases and J by 2 bases, with 11 bases between the two germline ends. This CDR3 region has 13 residues. The CDR3 spells CASRVWVPYEQYF. The CDR3 nucleotides read TGTGCCAGCAGGGTTTGGGTACCCTACGAGCAGTACTTC.

This clonotype was seen only once. The J gene is TRBJ2-7, the V gene TRBV6-6, with D hard to call. V lost 10 bases and J lost 3, with 13 bases in between. This CDR3 has 12 residues. Germline CDR1 MNHNY, CDR2 SVGAGI (reference sequence). Written as DNA, the CDR3 is TGTGCCACCTGGCTTAACAACTACGAGCAGTACTTC. This encodes CATWLNNYEQYF.

The rearrangement joins TRBV19 to TRBJ2-5, with 13 bases identical to TRBD2. J gave up 4 bases and V 5 bases, and 7 bases lay outside the gene matches. CDR1 LNHDA and CDR2 SQIVND come from the germline V gene (reference sequence). CDR3 length: 16 residues. The CDR3 coding sequence is TGTGCCAGTAGTCCTCAGACTAGCGGGGGGAGAGAGACCCAGTACTTC. This codes for CASSPQTSGGRETQYF.

By frequency in the sample, this clonotype is medium-sized. This rearrangement joins TRBV20-1 to TRBJ2-1, with D possibly TRBD1 on 5 matching bases. The CDR3 totals 16 residues. The V end lost 6 bases, the J end lost 3 bases, and 21 bases lay between the germline ends. Germline CDR1 is DFQATT and CDR2 is SNEGSKA (reference sequence). The CDR3 nucleotides read TGCAGTGCAATGTCCGTCGTTCAGGGAATCTACAATGAGCAGTTCTTC. Its translation is CSAMSVVQGIYNEQFF.

The J gene is TRBJ1-5, the V gene TRBV10-2; the D gene is possibly TRBD1 (6 bases). The V and J ends lost 2 bases and 7 bases respectively, with 15 bases between them. The germline CDR1 and CDR2 sequences are WSHSY and SAAADI. This CDR3 has 15 residues. CDR3 in DNA: TGCGCCAGCAGTGAGAATGTCAGGGGTTCACAGCCCCAGCATTTT. Its translation: CASSENVRGSQPQHF.

The chain carries TRBV9 and TRBJ1-2; D may be TRBD1 (6 bases). This CDR3 contains 14 residues. Per the germline V gene, CDR1 is SGDLS and CDR2 is YYNGEE. Trimming removed 3 bases at V and 4 bases at J, with 13 bases between. The DNA of the CDR3 is TGTGCCAGCAGCGCTAGACAGGATCCCTATGGCTACACCTTC. Translation gives CASSARQDPYGYTF.

The chain links TRBV5-1 to TRBJ2-1, with no clear D. V lost 2 bases and J lost 0, with 9 bases in between. The CDR3 loop spans 15 amino acids. Germline assignment: CDR1 SGHRS and CDR2 YFSETQ. The CDR3 nucleotides are TGCGCCAGCAGCTTAGCCAAGAGCTCCTACAATGAGCAGTTCTTC. Protein sequence: CASSLAKSSYNEQFF.

This clonotype was seen more than once but under ten times. The chain carries TRBV27 and TRBJ2-3; possibly TRBD1 for D (6 bases). CDR3 length equals 14 residues. V lost 7 bases to trimming and J lost 2 bases, with 13 bases between them. Per the germline V gene, CDR1 is MNHEY and CDR2 is SMNVEV (reference sequence). The CDR3 coding sequence is TGTGCCAGCAAGACAGGATCAATCACAGATACGCAGTATTTT. As protein: CASKTGSITDTQYF.

This chain links TRBV5-1 with TRBJ2-3; D uncertain. Trimming took off 4 bases at V and 6 bases at J, with 15 bases between the two ends. The CDR3 contains 14 residues. Germline lookup yields CDR1 SGHRS and CDR2 YFSETQ. The DNA for the CDR3 is TGCGCCAGCAGCCCCACGCCTGTCCCGGATACGCAGTATTTT. Protein: CASSPTPVPDTQYF.

A note on this clonotype: At one end, the junction sequence differs from germline, possibly due to a read error. The rearrangement joins TRBV5-1 to TRBJ2-5; possible D gene TRBD1, 7 bases. In germline, CDR1 is SGHRS, CDR2 YFSETQ. The CDR3 contains 15 residues. The CDR3 loop is CVSSLAGQAGETQYF. The DNA for the CDR3 is TGCGTCAGCAGCTTGGCCGGACAGGCGGGGGAGACCCAGTACTTC.